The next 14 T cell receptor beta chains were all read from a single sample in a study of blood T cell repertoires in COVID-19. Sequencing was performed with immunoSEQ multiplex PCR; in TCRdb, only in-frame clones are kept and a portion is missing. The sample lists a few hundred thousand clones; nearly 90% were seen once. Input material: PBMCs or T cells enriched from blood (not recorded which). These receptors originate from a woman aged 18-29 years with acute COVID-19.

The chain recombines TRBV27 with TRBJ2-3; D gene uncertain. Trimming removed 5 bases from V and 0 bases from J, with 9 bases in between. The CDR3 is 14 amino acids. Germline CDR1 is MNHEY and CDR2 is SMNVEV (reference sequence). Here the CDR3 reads CASSLFRSTDTQYF. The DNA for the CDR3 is TGTGCCAGCAGTCTCTTCCGGAGCACAGATACGCAGTATTTT.

In nucleotides, the CDR3 is TGTGCCAGTACCGGGACAGGGGGCAAGGCTAATCAGCCCCAGCATTTT. Amino acids: CASTGTGGKANQPQHF. The gene calls are TRBV19 and TRBJ1-5; 12 nucleotides align to TRBD1. In germline, CDR1 is LNHDA, CDR2 SQIVND (reference sequence). The CDR3 sequence is 16 residues long. With V trimmed by 7 bases and J by 4 bases, 8 bases remained unmatched.

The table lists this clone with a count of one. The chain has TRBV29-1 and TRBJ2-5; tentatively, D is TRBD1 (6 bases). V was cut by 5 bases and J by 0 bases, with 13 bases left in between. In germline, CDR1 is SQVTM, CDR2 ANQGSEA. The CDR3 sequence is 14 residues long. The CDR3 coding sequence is TGCAGCGTTATCCTTGGACAGAACCAAGAGACCCAGTACTTC. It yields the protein CSVILGQNQETQYF.

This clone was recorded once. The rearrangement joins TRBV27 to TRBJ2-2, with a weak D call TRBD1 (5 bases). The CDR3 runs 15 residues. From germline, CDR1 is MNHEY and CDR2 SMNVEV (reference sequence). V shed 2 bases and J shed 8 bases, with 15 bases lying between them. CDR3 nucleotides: TGTGCCAGCAGTTTACAGGGCCGGATTTCTGGGGAGCTGTTTTTT. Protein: CASSLQGRISGELFF.

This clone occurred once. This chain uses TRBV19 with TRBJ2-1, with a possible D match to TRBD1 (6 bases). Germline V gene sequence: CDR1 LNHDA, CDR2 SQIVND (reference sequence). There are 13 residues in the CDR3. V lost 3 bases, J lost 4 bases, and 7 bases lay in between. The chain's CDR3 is CASSMGAYNEQFF. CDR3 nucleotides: TGTGCCAGTAGTATGGGGGCTTACAATGAGCAGTTCTTC.

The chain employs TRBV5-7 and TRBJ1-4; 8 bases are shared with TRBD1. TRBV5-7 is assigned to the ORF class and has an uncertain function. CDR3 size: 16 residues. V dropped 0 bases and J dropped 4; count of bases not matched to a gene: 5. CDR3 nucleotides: TGTGCCAGCAGCTTGGATTCCGACAGGGGTAATGAAAAACTGTTTTTT. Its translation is CASSLDSDRGNEKLFF.

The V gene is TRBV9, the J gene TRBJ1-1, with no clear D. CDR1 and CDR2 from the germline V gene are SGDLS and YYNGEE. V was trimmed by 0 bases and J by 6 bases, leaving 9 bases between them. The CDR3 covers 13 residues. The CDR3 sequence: CASSVGSNPEAFF. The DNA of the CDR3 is TGTGCCAGCAGCGTAGGATCTAATCCTGAAGCTTTCTTT. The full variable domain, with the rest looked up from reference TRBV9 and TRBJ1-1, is DSGVTQTPKHLITATGQRVTLRCSPRSGDLSVYWYQQSLDQGLQFLIQYYNGEERAKGNILERFSAQQFPDLHSELNLSSLELGDSALYFCASSVGSNPEAFFGQGTRLTVV.

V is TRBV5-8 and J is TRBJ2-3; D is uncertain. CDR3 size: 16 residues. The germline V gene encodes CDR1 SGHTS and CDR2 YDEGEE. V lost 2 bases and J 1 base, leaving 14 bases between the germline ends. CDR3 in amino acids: CASSFLVLPGTDTQYF. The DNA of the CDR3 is TGTGCCAGCAGCTTCCTAGTCCTCCCCGGCACAGATACGCAGTATTTT.

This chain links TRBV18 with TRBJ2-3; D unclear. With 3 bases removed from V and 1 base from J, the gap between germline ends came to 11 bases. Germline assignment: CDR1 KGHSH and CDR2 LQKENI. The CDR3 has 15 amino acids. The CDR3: CASSPSSTGTDTQYF. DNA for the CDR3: TGTGCCAGCTCACCCTCGTCTACGGGCACAGATACGCAGTATTTT.

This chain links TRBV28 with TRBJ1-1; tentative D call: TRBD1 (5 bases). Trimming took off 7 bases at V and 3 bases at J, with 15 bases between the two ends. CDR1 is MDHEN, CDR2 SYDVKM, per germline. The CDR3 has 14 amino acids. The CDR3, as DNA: TGTGCCAGCATCGAACACCGGGGGGACACTGAAGCTTTCTTT. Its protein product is CASIEHRGDTEAFF.

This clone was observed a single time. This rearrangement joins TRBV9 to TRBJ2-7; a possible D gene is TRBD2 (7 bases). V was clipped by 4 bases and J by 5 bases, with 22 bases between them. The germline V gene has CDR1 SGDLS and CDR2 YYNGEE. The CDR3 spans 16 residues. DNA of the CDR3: TGTGCCAGCAGCAACCCGGAGGGGGGGCTCGAGAACGAGCAGTACTTC. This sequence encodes CASSNPEGGLENEQYF. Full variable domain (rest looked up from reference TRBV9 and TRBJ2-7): DSGVTQTPKHLITATGQRVTLRCSPRSGDLSVYWYQQSLDQGLQFLIQYYNGEERAKGNILERFSAQQFPDLHSELNLSSLELGDSALYFCASSNPEGGLENEQYFGPGTRLTVT.

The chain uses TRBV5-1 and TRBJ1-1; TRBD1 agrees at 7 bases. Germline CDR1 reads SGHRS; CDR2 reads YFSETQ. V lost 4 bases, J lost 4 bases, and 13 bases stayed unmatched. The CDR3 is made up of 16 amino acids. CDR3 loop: CASSLGQQGLGTEAFF. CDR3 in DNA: TGCGCCAGCAGCCTTGGACAACAGGGGTTAGGCACTGAAGCTTTCTTT.

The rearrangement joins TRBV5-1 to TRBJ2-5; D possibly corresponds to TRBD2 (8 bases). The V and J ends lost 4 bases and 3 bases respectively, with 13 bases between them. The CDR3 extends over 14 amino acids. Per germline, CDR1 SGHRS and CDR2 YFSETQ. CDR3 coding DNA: TGCGCCAGCAGCCCGGGAGGGACAGAAGAGACCCAGTACTTC. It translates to CASSPGGTEETQYF.

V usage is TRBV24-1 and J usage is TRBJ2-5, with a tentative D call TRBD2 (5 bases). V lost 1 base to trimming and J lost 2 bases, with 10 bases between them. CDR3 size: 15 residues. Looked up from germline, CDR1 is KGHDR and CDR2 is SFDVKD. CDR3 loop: CATSDFESGQETQYF. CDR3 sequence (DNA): TGTGCCACCAGTGATTTCGAGTCGGGGCAAGAGACCCAGTACTTC.